This T cell receptor (beta chain) was identified during a study of shared clonotypes between healthy human individuals. Points from the study as a whole: A handful of donors had around 5% of their naive CD4 clonotypes in common.

Each subset's genomic DNA was split evenly across several immunoSEQ plates. The table came from immunoSEQ multiplex PCR; TCRdb's copy has only in-frame clones and leaves some out. Seen here are 1.5 million to 2.5 million clones, less than 95% observed once, and the top ten hold roughly 1.2%. In regard to this clone: Its antigen is not known.

CD45RO-negative CD8 cells positively selected for CCR7 made up the naive population, which excluded terminally differentiated effector memory CD45RA+ cells. The CDR3 sequence is 15 residues long. V shed 4 bases and J shed 1 base, with 13 bases lying between them. This clonotype was obtained from a man younger than 35 in good health. The chain links TRBV23-1 to TRBJ1-1; D might be TRBD1 (6 bases). TRBV23-1 carries the ORF label, with uncertain function. Sequencing input: naive CD8+ T cells sorted from blood. The CDR3 region has the DNA TGCGCCAGCAGTCGAAGGGGACACAGGAACACTGAAGCTTTCTTT. This sequence encodes CASSRRGHRNTEAFF.